Each of the 3 T cell receptor beta chains below was sequenced from the same sample in a study of naive and memory T cell subsets. The beta constant-region primer was an equimolar mix of two oligonucleotides covering TRBC1 and TRBC2. Nested alpha and beta constant-region primers with the SP2 primer drove four PCR rounds on ligated cDNA. MiXCR was run by TCRdb on the UMI-ligation and nested PCR reads, yielding one entry per CDR3 protein. The sample carries roughly 3,000 distinct CDR3 sequences, roughly 5% recorded once. Sequenced: CD4+ TEMRA cells from blood. This sample's subset: effector memory re-expressing CD45RA, CD45RA+ CD27-. These receptors all stem from a human donor in good health.

This clonotype was detected many times. This chain uses TRBV7-2 with TRBJ1-1; D gene ambiguous. There are 16 residues in the CDR3. V was clipped by 1 base and J by 0 bases, with 12 bases between them. Germline CDR1 SGHTA, CDR2 FQGNSA. CDR3 residues: CASSLVGGPMNTEAFF. CDR3 coding DNA: TGTGCCAGCAGCTTAGTGGGCGGACCTATGAACACTGAAGCTTTCTTT. Drawing the rest from reference TRBV7-2 and TRBJ1-1, the complete variable domain is GAGVSQSPSNKVTEKGKDVELRCDPISGHTALYWYRQSLGQGLEFLIYFQGNSAPDKSGLPSDRFSAERTGGSVSTLTIQRTQQEDSAVYLCASSLVGGPMNTEAFFGQGTRLTVV.

This clonotype was detected only a few times. The CDR3 spells CAWKRWASGWVEQYF. The CDR3 DNA reads as TGTGCCTGGAAGCGTTGGGCTAGCGGATGGGTCGAGCAGTACTTC. The chain couples TRBV30 to TRBJ2-7, with 7 positions matching TRBD2. CDR1 is GTSNPN, CDR2 SVGIG, per germline (reference sequence). J was trimmed by 6 bases and V by 4 bases; bases with no gene match: 15. This CDR3 is 15 amino acids long.

This clonotype occurred many times. The rearrangement links TRBV18 to TRBJ1-1; D perhaps matches TRBD1 (5 bases). Trimming removed 1 base from V and 1 base from J, with 7 bases in between. In germline, CDR1 is KGHSH, CDR2 LQKENI. The CDR3 has 14 amino acids. The CDR3 reads CASSPQGPNTEAFF. The CDR3 DNA reads as TGTGCCAGCTCACCACAGGGACCGAACACTGAAGCTTTCTTT.